Included here is one TCR beta chain sequence, with context. The V end lost 0 bases, the J end lost 6 bases, and 6 bases lay between the germline ends. The germline gives CDR1 SGHNT, CDR2 YYREEE (reference sequence). This CDR3 has 12 amino acids. This sample was included in a study of blood T cell repertoires in COVID-19. Across the study: Samples of COVID-19 (acute and convalescent) were obtained from the United States, Italy and Spain. T cells, B-cell-depleted T cells, or PBMCs provided the cDNA or gDNA that served as material.

Only in-frame clones appear in the TCRdb table, and some are missing; sequencing was by immunoSEQ multiplex PCR. The table has roughly 130,000 clones, roughly four fifths seen once. The specimen sequenced was peripheral blood. This sequence was found in a woman aged 55-69 years with acute or convalescent COVID-19. The chain is built from TRBV5-4 and TRBJ1-2; TRBD1 might be the D (5 bases). In DNA form, the CDR3 reads TGTGCCAGCAGCTTGGCGGGGGATGGCTACACCTTC. It yields the protein CASSLAGDGYTF.